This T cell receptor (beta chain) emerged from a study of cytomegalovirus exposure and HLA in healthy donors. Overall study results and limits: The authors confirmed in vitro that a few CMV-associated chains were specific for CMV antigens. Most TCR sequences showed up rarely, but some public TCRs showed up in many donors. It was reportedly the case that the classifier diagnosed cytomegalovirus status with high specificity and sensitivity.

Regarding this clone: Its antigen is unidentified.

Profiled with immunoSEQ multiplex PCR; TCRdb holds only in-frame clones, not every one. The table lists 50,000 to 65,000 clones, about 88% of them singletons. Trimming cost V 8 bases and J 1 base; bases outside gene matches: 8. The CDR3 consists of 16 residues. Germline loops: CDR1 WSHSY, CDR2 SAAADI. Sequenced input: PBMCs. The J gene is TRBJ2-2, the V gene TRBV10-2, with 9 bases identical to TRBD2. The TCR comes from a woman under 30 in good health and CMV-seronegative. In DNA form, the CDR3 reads TGCGCCAGCGCTCCGAGCGGGGGGCTGAACACCGGGGAGCTGTTTTTT. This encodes CASAPSGGLNTGELFF.